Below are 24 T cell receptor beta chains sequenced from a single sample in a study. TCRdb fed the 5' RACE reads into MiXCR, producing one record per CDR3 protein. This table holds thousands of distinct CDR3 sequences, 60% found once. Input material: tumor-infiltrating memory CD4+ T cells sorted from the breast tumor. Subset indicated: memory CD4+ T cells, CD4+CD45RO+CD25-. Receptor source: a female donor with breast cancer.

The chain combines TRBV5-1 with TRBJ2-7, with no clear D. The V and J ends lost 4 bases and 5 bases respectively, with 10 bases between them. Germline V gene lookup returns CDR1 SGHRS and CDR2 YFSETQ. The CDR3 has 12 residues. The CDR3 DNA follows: TGCGCCAGCAGCCGACCTCCGGACGAGCAGTACTTC. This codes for CASSRPPDEQYF.

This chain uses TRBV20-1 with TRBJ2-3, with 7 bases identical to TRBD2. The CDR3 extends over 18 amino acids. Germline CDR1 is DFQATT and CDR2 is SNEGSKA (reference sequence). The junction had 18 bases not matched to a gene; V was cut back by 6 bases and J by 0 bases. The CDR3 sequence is CSAGGGGTHQPSTDTQYF. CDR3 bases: TGCAGTGCAGGTGGGGGGGGGACGCACCAACCTAGCACAGATACGCAGTATTTT.

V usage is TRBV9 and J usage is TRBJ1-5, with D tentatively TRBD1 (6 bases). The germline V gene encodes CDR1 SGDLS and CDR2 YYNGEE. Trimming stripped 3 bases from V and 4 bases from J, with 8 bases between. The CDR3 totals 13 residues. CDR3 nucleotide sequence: TGTGCCAGCAGCGCCACAGGGAATCAGCCCCAGCATTTT. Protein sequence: CASSATGNQPQHF.

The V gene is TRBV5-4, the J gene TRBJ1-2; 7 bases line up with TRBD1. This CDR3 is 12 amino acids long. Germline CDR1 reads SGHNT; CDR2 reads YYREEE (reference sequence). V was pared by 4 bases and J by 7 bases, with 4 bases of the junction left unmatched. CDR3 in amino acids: CASSTTGTGYTF. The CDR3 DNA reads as TGTGCCAGCAGCACGACAGGGACTGGCTACACCTTC.

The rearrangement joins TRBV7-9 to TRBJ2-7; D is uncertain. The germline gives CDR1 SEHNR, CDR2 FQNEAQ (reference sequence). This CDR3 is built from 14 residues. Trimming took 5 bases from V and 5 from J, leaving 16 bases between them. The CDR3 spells CASSAGAPPNEQYF. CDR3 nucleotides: TGTGCCAGCAGCGCCGGCGCTCCACCCAACGAGCAGTACTTC.

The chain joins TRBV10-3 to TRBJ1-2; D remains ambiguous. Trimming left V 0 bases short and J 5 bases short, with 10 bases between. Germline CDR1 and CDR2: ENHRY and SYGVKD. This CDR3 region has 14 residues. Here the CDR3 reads CAISESGEGYGYTF. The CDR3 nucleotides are TGTGCCATCAGTGAGTCGGGAGAAGGTTATGGCTACACCTTC.

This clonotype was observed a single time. The CDR3 DNA reads as TGTGCCAGCAGTCCCCGACAGACGAATGAGCAGTTCTTC. Its translation: CASSPRQTNEQFF. The J gene is TRBJ2-1, the V gene TRBV7-2, with D possibly TRBD1 on 5 matching bases. In germline, CDR1 is SGHTA, CDR2 FQGNSA. Deletions cut 6 bases from V and 7 bases from J, with 13 bases between. CDR3 length: 13 residues.

The CDR3 DNA reads TGCAGTGCTAGAGAAATCTGGCCAGAGACCCAGTACTTC. Translation: CSAREIWPETQYF. The chain recombines TRBV20-1 with TRBJ2-5; D gene uncertain. CDR3 length: 13 residues. Trimming left V 0 bases short and J 4 bases short, with 9 bases between. CDR1 DFQATT and CDR2 SNEGSKA come from the germline V gene (reference sequence).

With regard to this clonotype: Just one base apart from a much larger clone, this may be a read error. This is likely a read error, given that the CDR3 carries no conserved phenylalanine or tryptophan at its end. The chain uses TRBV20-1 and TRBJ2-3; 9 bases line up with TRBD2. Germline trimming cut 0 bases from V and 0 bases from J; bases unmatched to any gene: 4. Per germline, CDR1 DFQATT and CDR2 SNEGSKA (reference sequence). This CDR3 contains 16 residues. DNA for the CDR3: TGCAGTGCTAGAGATCTGACTAGCGGAAGCACAGATACGCAGTATCTT. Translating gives CSARDLTSGSTDTQYL.

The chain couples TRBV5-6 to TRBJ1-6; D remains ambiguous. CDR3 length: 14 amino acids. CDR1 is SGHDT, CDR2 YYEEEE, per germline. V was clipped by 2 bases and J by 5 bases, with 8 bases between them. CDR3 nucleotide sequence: TGTGCCAGCAGCTTAGGGTGGAATAATTCACCCCTCCACTTT. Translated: CASSLGWNNSPLHF.

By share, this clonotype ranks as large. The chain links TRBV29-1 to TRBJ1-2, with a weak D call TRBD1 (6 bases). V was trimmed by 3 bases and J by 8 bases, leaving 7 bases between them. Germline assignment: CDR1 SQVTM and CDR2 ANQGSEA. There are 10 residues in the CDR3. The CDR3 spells CSVETGGYTF. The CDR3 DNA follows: TGCAGCGTTGAGACAGGAGGCTACACCTTC.

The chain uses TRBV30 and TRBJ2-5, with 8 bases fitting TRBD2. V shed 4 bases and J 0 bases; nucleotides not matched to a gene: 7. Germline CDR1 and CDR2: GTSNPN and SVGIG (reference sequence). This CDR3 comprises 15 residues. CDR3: CAWIPRGGNQETQYF. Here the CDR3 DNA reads TGTGCCTGGATCCCCCGGGGGGGGAACCAAGAGACCCAGTACTTC.

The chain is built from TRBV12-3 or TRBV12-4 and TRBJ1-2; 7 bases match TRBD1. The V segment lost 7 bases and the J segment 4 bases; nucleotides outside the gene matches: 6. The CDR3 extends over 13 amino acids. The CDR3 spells CASKQGDSYGYTF. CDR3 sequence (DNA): TGTGCCAGCAAGCAGGGGGATTCCTATGGCTACACCTTC.

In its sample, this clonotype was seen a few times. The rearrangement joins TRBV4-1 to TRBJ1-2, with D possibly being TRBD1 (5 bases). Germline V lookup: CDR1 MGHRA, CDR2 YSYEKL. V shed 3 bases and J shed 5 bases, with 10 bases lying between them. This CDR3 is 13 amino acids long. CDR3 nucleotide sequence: TGCGCCAGCAGCCAGAGGGGTGGTTATGGCTACACCTTC. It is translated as CASSQRGGYGYTF.

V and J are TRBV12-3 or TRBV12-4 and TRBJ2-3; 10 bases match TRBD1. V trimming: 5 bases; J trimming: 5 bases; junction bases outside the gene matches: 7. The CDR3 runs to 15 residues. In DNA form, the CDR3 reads TGTGCCAGCAGTCCCGGGACAGGGGTCGAAGATACGCAGTATTTT. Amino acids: CASSPGTGVEDTQYF.

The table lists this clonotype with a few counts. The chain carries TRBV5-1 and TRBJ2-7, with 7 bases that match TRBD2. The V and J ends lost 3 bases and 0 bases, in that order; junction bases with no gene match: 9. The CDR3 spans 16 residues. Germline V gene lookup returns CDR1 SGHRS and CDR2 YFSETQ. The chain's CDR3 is CASSYLSSGSSYEQYF. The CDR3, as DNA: TGCGCCAGCAGCTACCTTTCTAGCGGAAGCTCCTACGAGCAGTACTTC.

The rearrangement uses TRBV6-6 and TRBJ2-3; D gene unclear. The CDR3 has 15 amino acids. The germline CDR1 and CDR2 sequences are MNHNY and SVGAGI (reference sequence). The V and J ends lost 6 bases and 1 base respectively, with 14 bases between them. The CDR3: CASSPRPPRTDTQYF. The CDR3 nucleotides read TGTGCCAGCAGCCCCCGACCCCCCCGCACAGATACGCAGTATTTT.

CDR3 in amino acids: CASSWDRAMYGYTF. The CDR3 nucleotides read TGTGCCAGCAGCTGGGACAGGGCTATGTATGGCTACACCTTC. This chain uses TRBV5-6 with TRBJ1-2, with TRBD1 matching 9 bases. V trimming: 3 bases; J trimming: 5 bases; junction bases outside the gene matches: 5. The CDR3 is made up of 14 amino acids. From germline, CDR1 is SGHDT and CDR2 YYEEEE.

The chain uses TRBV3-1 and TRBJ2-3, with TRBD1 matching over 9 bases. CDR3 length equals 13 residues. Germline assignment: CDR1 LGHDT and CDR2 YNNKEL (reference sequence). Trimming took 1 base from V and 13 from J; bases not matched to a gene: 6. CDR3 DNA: TGTGCCAGCAGCCAAGGCTGGACAGGGGAGGAGTATTTT. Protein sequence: CASSQGWTGEEYF.

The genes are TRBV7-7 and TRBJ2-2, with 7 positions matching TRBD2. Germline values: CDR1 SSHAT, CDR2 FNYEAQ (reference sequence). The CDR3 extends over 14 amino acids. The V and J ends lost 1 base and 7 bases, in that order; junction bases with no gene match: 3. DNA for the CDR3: TGTGCCAGCAGCTTAGAGCGGGGCAGCGGGGAGCTGTTTTTT. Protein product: CASSLERGSGELFF.

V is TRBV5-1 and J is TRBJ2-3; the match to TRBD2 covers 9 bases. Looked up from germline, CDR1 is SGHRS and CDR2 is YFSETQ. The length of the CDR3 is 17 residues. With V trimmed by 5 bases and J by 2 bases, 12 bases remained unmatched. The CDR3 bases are TGCGCCAGCAGATCCCCCGCTAGCGGGGTCACCACAGATACGCAGTATTTT. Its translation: CASRSPASGVTTDTQYF. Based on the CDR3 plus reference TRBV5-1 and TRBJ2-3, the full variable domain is KAGVTQTPRYLIKTRGQQVTLSCSPISGHRSVSWYQQTPGQGLQFLFEYFSETQRNKGNFPGRFSGRQFSNSRSEMNVSTLELGDSALYLCASRSPASGVTTDTQYFGPGTRLTVL.

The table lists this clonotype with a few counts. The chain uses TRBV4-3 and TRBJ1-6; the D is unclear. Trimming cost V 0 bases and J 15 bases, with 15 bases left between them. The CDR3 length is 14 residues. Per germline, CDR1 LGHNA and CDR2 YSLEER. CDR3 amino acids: CASSQDPQQHHLHF. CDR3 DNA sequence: TGCGCCAGCAGCCAAGATCCTCAGCAGCATCACCTCCACTTT.

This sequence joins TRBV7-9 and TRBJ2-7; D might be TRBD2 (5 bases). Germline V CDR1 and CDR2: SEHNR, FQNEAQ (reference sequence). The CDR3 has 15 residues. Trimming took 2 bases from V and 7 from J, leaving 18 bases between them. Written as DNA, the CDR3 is TGTGCCAGCAGCTTAAATGCCGGATCCCGAGGGGAGCAGTACTTC. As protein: CASSLNAGSRGEQYF.

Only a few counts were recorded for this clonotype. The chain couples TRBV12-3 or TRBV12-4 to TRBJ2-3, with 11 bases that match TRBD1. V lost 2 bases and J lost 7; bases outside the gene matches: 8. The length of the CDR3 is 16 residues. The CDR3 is CASSLRMGQGGNTQYF. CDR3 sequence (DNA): TGTGCCAGCAGTTTAAGGATGGGACAGGGGGGAAATACGCAGTATTTT.